This TCR beta chain was sequenced during a study of CD8 T cells in ankylosing spondylitis. This clonotype appeared a few times. Antigen: not known. General study findings and limits: Significant enrichment of disease-linked clones was reported in matched ankylosing spondylitis synovial fluid. Blood of patients with ankylosing spondylitis appeared to be characterized by a TCR beta motif of eight highly homologous variants.

Making the TCR beta libraries involved quantitative 5'-RACE with molecular barcodes. TCRdb re-called the 5' RACE reads with MiXCR, one entry per CDR3 protein. This sample has approximately 540,000 distinct CDR3 sequences, with about 13% found just once. CDR3 length: 14 residues. The V end was cut by 5 bases, the J end by 0 bases, with 12 bases between. From germline, CDR1 is DFQATT and CDR2 SNEGSKA (reference sequence). This chain joins TRBV20-1 and TRBJ2-3, with D possibly matching TRBD2 (6 bases). The receptor was isolated from a male donor with ankylosing spondylitis. Sequencing was carried out using blood, either unsorted or a sorted T cell fraction (not recorded which). Written as DNA, the CDR3 is TGCAGTGCTCCCCTAGCGACTAGCACAGATACGCAGTATTTT. Amino acids: CSAPLATSTDTQYF.